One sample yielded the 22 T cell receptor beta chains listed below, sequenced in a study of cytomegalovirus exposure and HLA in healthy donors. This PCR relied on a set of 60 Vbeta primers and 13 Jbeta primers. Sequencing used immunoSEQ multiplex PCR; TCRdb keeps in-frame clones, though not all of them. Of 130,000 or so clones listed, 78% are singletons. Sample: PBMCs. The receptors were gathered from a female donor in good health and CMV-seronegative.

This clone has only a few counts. In DNA, the CDR3 is TGTGCCAGCAGCCCGCGACAGGTCCTCTCCTACAATGAGCAGTTCTTC. Protein sequence: CASSPRQVLSYNEQFF. The chain uses TRBV11-1 and TRBJ2-1, with a weak D call TRBD1 (6 bases). The germline V gene encodes CDR1 SGHAT and CDR2 FQDESV (reference sequence). This CDR3 region has 16 residues. V shed 5 bases and J shed 0 bases, with 14 bases lying between them.

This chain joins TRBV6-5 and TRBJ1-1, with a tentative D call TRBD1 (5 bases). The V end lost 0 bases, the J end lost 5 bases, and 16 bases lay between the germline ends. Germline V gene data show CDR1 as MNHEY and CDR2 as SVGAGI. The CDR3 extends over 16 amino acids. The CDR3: CASSYSEGRDRTEAFF. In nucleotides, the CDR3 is TGTGCCAGCAGTTACTCGGAGGGCAGGGATAGGACTGAAGCTTTCTTT.

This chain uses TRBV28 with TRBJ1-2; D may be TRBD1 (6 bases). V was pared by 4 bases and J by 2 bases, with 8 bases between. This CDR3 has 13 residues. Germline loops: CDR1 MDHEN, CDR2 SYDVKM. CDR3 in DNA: TGTGCCAGCAGTTACGGACAGAACTATGGCTACACCTTC. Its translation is CASSYGQNYGYTF.

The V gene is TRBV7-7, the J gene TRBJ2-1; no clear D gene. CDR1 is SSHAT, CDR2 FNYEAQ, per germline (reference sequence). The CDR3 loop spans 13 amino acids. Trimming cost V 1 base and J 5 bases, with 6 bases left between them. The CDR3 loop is CASSLVLDNEQFF. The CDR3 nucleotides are TGTGCCAGCAGCTTAGTGTTAGACAATGAGCAGTTCTTC.

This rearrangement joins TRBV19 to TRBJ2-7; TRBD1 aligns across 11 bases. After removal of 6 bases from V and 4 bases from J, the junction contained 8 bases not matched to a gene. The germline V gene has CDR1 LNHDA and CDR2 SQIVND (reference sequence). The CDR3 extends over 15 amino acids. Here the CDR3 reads CASRKDRDRGYEQYF. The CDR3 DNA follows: TGTGCCAGTAGGAAAGACCGGGACAGGGGGTACGAGCAGTACTTC.

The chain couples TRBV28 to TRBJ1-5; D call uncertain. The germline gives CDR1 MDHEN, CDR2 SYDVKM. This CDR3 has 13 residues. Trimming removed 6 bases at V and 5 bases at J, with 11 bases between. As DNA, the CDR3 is TGTGCCAGCAGGTGGGGAGGCGATCAGCCCCAGCATTTT. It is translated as CASRWGGDQPQHF.

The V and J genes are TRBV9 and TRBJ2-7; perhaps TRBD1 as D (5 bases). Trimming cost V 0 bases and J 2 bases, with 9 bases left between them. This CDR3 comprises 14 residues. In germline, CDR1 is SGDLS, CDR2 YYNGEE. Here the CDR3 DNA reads TGTGCCAGCAGCGTAGACGACAGCCCCTACGAGCAGTACTTC. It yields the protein CASSVDDSPYEQYF. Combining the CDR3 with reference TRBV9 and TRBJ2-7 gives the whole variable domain DSGVTQTPKHLITATGQRVTLRCSPRSGDLSVYWYQQSLDQGLQFLIQYYNGEERAKGNILERFSAQQFPDLHSELNLSSLELGDSALYFCASSVDDSPYEQYFGPGTRLTVT.

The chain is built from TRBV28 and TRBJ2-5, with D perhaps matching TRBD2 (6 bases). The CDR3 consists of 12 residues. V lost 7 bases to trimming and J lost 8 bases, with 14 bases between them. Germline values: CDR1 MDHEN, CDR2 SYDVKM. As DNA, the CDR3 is TGTGCCAGCAACACCGGGGGTCTAACCCAGTACTTC. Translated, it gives CASNTGGLTQYF.

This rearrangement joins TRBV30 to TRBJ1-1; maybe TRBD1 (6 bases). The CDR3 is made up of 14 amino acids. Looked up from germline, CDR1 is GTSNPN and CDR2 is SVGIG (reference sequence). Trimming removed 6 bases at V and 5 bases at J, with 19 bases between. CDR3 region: CACNRAPGATEAFF. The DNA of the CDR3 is TGTGCCTGCAATCGGGCGCCAGGGGCTACTGAAGCTTTCTTT.

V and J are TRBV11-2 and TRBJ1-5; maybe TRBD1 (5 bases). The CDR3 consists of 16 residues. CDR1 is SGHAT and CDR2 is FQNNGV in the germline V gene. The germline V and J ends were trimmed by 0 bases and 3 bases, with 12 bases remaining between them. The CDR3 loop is CASSLDGAGHNQPQHF. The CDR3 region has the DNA TGTGCCAGCAGCTTAGATGGAGCAGGGCACAATCAGCCCCAGCATTTT.

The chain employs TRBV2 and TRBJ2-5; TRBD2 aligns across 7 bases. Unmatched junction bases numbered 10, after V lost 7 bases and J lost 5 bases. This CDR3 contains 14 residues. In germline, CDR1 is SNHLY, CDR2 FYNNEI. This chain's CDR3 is CASTGGGSGETQYF. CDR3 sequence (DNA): TGTGCCAGCACCGGCGGCGGGAGTGGGGAGACCCAGTACTTC.

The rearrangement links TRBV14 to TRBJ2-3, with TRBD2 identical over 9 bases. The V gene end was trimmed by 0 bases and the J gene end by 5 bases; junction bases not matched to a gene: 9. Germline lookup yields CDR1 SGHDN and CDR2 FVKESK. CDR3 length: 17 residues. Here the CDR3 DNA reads TGTGCCAGCAGCCAAGAAGCGGCGGGAGGGCCGTTAGATACGCAGTATTTT. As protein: CASSQEAAGGPLDTQYF.

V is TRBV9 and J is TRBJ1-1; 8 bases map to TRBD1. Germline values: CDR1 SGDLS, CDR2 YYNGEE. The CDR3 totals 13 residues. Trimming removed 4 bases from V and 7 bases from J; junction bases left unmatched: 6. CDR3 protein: CASSFGQGGEAFF. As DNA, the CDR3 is TGTGCCAGCAGCTTCGGACAGGGAGGTGAAGCTTTCTTT.

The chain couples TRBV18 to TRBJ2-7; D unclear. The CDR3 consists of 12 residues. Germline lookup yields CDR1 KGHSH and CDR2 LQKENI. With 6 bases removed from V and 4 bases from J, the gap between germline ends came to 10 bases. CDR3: CASSRTGYEQYF. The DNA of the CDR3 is TGTGCCAGCTCCCGAACGGGTTACGAGCAGTACTTC.

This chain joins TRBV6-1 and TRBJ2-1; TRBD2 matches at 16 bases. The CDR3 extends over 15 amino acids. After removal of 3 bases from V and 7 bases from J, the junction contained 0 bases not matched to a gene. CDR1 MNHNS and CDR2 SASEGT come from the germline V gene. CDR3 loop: CASSEGLAGGNEQFF. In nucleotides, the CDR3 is TGTGCCAGCAGTGAGGGACTAGCGGGAGGGAATGAGCAGTTCTTC.

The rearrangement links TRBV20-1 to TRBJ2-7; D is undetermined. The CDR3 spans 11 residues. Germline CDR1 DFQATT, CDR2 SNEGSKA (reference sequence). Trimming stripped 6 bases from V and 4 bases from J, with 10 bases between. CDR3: CSAESPYEQYF. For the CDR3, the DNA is TGCAGTGCGGAGTCCCCGTACGAGCAGTACTTC.

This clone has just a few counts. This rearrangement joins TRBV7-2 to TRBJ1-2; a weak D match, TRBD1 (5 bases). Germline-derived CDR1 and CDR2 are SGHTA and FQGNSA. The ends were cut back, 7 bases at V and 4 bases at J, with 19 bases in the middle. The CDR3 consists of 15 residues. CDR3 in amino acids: CASTTLPGGSYGYTF. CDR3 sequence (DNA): TGTGCCAGCACGACTCTACCGGGGGGTAGCTATGGCTACACCTTC.

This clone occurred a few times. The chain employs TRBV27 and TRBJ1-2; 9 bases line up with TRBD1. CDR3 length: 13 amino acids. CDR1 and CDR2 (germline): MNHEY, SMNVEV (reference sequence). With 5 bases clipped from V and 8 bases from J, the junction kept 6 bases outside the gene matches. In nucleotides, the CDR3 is TGTGCCAGCAGTAGAAGGACAGGGGTCGGCTACACCTTC. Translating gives CASSRRTGVGYTF.

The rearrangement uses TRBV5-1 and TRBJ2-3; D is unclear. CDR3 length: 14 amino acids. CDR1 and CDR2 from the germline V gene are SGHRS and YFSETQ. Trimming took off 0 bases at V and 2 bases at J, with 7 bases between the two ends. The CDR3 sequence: CASSLGDFTDTQYF. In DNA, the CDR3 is TGCGCCAGCAGCTTGGGCGACTTCACAGATACGCAGTATTTT.

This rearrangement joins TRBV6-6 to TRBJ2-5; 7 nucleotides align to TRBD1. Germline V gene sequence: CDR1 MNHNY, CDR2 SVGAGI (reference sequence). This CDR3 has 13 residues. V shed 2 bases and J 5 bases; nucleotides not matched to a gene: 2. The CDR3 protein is CASSYGRGETQYF. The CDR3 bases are TGTGCCAGCAGTTACGGCAGGGGGGAGACCCAGTACTTC.

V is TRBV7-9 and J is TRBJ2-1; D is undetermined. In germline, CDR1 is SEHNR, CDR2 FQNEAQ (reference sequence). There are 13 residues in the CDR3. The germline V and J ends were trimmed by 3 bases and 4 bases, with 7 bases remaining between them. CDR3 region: CASSFDGYNEQFF. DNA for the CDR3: TGTGCCAGCAGCTTCGACGGGTACAATGAGCAGTTCTTC.

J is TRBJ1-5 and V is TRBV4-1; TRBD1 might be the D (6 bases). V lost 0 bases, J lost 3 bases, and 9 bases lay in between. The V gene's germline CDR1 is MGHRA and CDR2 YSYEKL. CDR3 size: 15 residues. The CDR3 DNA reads TGCGCCAGCAGCCAAGAACAGGGTGACAATCAGCCCCAGCATTTT. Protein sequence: CASSQEQGDNQPQHF.